The clone carrying this T cell receptor (beta chain) has more than one count but fewer than ten. Antigen: not known. This entry comes from a study of T cells after yellow fever vaccination. Study-wide findings and caveats: Once the booster was given, most primary-vaccination clones reappeared, at about 96% for CD4 and around 90% for CD8. The CD4 and CD8 compartments had a small share of their clonotypes in common. Repertoires obtained by FACS sorting could include abundant clonotypes that entered as contaminants from the bulk population.

5'RACE template switching generated TCR cDNA, adding a universal primer site and UMIs. MiXCR was run by TCRdb on the 5' RACE reads, yielding one entry per CDR3 protein. Counted here are a few hundred thousand distinct CDR3 sequences, approximately 13% occurring once; the ten biggest clones make up around 0.49%. The sequenced sample was CD4+ T cells sorted from PBMCs, obtained 45 days after the yellow fever booster vaccination. The receptor's source is a man younger than 40 who received the YFV17D yellow fever vaccine.

The chain's CDR3 is CASSGQRGGPGANVLTF. The CDR3 nucleotides are TGTGCCAGCAGCGGTCAAAGGGGGGGCCCTGGGGCCAACGTCCTGACTTTC. The J gene is TRBJ2-6, the V gene TRBV9, with D possibly matching TRBD2 (7 bases). From germline, CDR1 is SGDLS and CDR2 YYNGEE. The V gene lost 3 bases and the J gene lost 2 bases, with 15 bases spanning the gap. There are 17 residues in the CDR3.